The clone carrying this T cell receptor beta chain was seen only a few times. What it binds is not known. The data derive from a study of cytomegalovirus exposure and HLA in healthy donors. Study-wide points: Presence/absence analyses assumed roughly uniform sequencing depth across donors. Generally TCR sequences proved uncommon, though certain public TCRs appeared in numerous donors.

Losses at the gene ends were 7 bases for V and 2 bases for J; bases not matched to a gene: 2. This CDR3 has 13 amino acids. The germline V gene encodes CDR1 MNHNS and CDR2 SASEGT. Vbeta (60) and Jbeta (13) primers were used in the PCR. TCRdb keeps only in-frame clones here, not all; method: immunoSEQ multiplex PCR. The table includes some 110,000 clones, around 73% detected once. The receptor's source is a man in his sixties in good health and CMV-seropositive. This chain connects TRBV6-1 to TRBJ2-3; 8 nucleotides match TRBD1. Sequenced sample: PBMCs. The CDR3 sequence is CASTGQVTDTQYF. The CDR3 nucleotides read TGTGCCAGCACGGGACAGGTCACAGATACGCAGTATTTT.